This T cell receptor beta chain emerged from a study of metastatic and nonmetastatic thyroid tumors. Across the study: Peripheral blood and tumor or nodule samples from malignant and benign thyroid patients were compared. Study-level points and caveats: It was reportedly found that TCR beta diversity was significantly higher in malignant thyroid tumors than in benign nodules, a difference seen in both blood and tumor samples.

This clone was seen many times. Its antigen is undetermined. Ahead of thyroid surgery, no patient had received treatment of any kind. Using MiXCR, TCRdb reanalyzed the PCR reads. The table shows tens of thousands of clones, with roughly 4% occurring only once. This CDR3 spans 16 amino acids. V lost 6 bases and J lost 7; bases outside the gene matches: 12. Germline V gene lookup returns CDR1 SNHLY and CDR2 FYNNEI. The source material was blood. This clonotype was sampled from a female donor with papillary thyroid cancer or a benign thyroid nodule (not recorded which). Some clones in this sample may be carry-over from other donors' samples. V usage is TRBV2 and J usage is TRBJ2-1; 10 bases align to TRBD2. The chain's CDR3 is CASREGTSVVLNEQFF. CDR3 nucleotides: TGTGCCAGCAGGGAGGGGACTAGCGTAGTTCTAAATGAGCAGTTCTTC.